Presented here are 17 T cell receptor beta chains from one specimen sequenced in a study of blood T cell repertoires in COVID-19. Using immunoSEQ multiplex PCR, the repertoire was profiled, and TCRdb retains in-frame clones only, with some absent. Of tens of thousands of clones detected, 80% to 90% appear once; the ten largest clones hold under 5.5%. Sequencing input: peripheral blood. These receptor sequences come from a man in his fifties or sixties with acute or convalescent COVID-19.

V gene TRBV5-1 combines with J gene TRBJ2-5; 8 bases line up with TRBD2. Per germline, CDR1 SGHRS and CDR2 YFSETQ. After removal of 0 bases from V and 3 bases from J, the junction contained 10 bases not matched to a gene. CDR3 size: 17 residues. CDR3 nucleotide sequence: TGCGCCAGCAGCTTGGCCCCCTCGACTAGCGCAGAAGAGACCCAGTACTTC. This codes for CASSLAPSTSAEETQYF.

The sample holds a few counts of this clone. This chain links TRBV2 with TRBJ2-5; D uncertain. Germline CDR1 and CDR2: SNHLY and FYNNEI. The CDR3 runs to 13 residues. The V and J ends lost 6 bases and 0 bases respectively, with 8 bases between them. CDR3 in amino acids: CASSTEYQETQYF. In DNA form, the CDR3 reads TGTGCCAGCAGCACGGAGTACCAAGAGACCCAGTACTTC. The full variable domain, completed using reference TRBV2 and TRBJ2-5, is EPEVTQTPSHQVTQMGQEVILRCVPISNHLYFYWYRQILGQKVEFLVSFYNNEISEKSEIFDDQFSVERPDGSNFTLKIRSTKLEDSAMYFCASSTEYQETQYFGPGTRLLVL.

The CDR3 sequence: CASSQGPAAEQYF. The DNA of the CDR3 is TGTGCCAGTAGTCAGGGGCCGGCTGCCGAGCAGTACTTC. This rearrangement joins TRBV19 to TRBJ2-7, with TRBD1 as a possible D gene (6 bases). The CDR3 is 13 amino acids. Deletions cut 5 bases from V and 6 bases from J, with 14 bases between. The germline CDR1 and CDR2 sequences are LNHDA and SQIVND (reference sequence).

The chain uses TRBV6-2 or TRBV6-3 and TRBJ1-6; 9 bases line up with TRBD1. Per the germline V gene, CDR1 is MNHEY and CDR2 is SVGEGT. V lost 6 bases to trimming and J lost 8 bases; unmatched junction nucleotides: 5. CDR3 length equals 14 residues. CDR3 loop: CASSSRDRDSPLHF. Here the CDR3 DNA reads TGTGCCAGCAGCTCTCGGGACAGGGATTCACCCCTCCACTTT.

The CDR3 DNA follows: TGTGCCAGCAGCAAAGTCTGGGGCAGGGCGCGCACAGATACGCAGTATTTT. As protein: CASSKVWGRARTDTQYF. The chain couples TRBV21-1 to TRBJ2-3; the table's D gene call, TRBD1, was not cross checked with the DNA. TRBV21-1 represents a pseudogene. The CDR3 extends over 17 amino acids.

This rearrangement joins TRBV15 to TRBJ1-2; D unresolved. Germline CDR1 and CDR2: LNHNV and YYDKDF (reference sequence). The length of the CDR3 is 15 residues. V lost 0 bases, J lost 8 bases, and 16 bases lay in between. CDR3 sequence: CATSRDRLDSRGYTF. The CDR3 coding sequence is TGTGCCACCAGCAGAGATCGACTGGACTCGCGGGGCTACACCTTC.

The chain uses TRBV30 and TRBJ1-1; tentative D call: TRBD1 (5 bases). The germline V gene has CDR1 GTSNPN and CDR2 SVGIG (reference sequence). The CDR3 contains 13 residues. V was cut by 2 bases and J by 1 base, with 8 bases left in between. CDR3 in amino acids: CAWSRQTNTEAFF. CDR3 sequence (DNA): TGTGCCTGGAGTCGACAGACGAACACTGAAGCTTTCTTT.

This sequence joins TRBV3-1 (or the pseudogene TRBV3-2) and TRBJ2-3; 16 bases map to TRBD2. CDR1 and CDR2 (germline): LGHDT, YNNKEL (reference sequence). The junction had 11 bases not matched to a gene; V was cut back by 4 bases and J by 4 bases. The length of the CDR3 is 19 residues. The CDR3 nucleotides are TGTGCCAGCAGCCCCGTCCCGGGACTAGCGGGAGGGCCGCCAGATACGCAGTATTTT. Protein product: CASSPVPGLAGGPPDTQYF.

J is TRBJ2-2 and V is TRBV28, with 7 bases identical to TRBD1. This CDR3 is 13 amino acids long. V shed 6 bases, J shed 6 bases, and the junction held 4 bases outside the gene matches. Germline CDR1 MDHEN, CDR2 SYDVKM. The CDR3 here is CASRRQGPGELFF. CDR3 nucleotides: TGTGCCAGCAGAAGACAGGGTCCCGGGGAGCTGTTTTTT.

The chain combines TRBV2 with TRBJ1-3; 7 bases map to TRBD1. V was pared by 4 bases and J by 5 bases, with 14 bases of the junction left unmatched. The germline V gene has CDR1 SNHLY and CDR2 FYNNEI. CDR3 size: 17 residues. CDR3 DNA: TGTGCCAGCAGTGTGGACAGGCCCAATACTCTAAGAAACACCATATATTTT. Its translation is CASSVDRPNTLRNTIYF.

V and J are TRBV6-5 and TRBJ1-6, with TRBD1 identical over 7 bases. Losses at the gene ends were 7 bases for V and 10 bases for J; bases not matched to a gene: 7. The germline V gene encodes CDR1 MNHEY and CDR2 SVGAGI. The CDR3 loop spans 13 amino acids. The CDR3 loop is CASKVTGFSPLHF. In nucleotides, the CDR3 is TGTGCCAGCAAGGTGACAGGGTTCTCACCCCTCCACTTT.

The chain carries TRBV6-5 and TRBJ1-1; TRBD1 aligns across 7 bases. Germline V gene data show CDR1 as MNHEY and CDR2 as SVGAGI. There are 14 residues in the CDR3. With V trimmed by 7 bases and J by 3 bases, 8 bases remained unmatched. In nucleotides, the CDR3 is TGTGCCAGCAACTCAAAGGGGGCTGACACTGAAGCTTTCTTT. Its translation is CASNSKGADTEAFF.

The chain uses TRBV19 and TRBJ2-2; 7 bases map to TRBD1. With 8 bases clipped from V and 4 bases from J, the junction kept 7 bases outside the gene matches. The length of the CDR3 is 14 residues. Germline values: CDR1 LNHDA, CDR2 SQIVND (reference sequence). The CDR3 reads CASSQGPGTGELFF. The CDR3 bases are TGTGCCAGTTCACAGGGGCCGGGCACCGGGGAGCTGTTTTTT.

The chain uses TRBV9 and TRBJ2-1; a weak D match, TRBD1 (5 bases). In germline, CDR1 is SGDLS, CDR2 YYNGEE. The CDR3 has 14 residues. The V end was cut by 1 base, the J end by 5 bases, with 10 bases between. The CDR3 region is CASSVRAGNNEQFF. In DNA, the CDR3 is TGTGCCAGCAGCGTAAGGGCAGGGAACAATGAGCAGTTCTTC. Looking up the rest from reference TRBV9 and TRBJ2-1 gives the full variable domain: DSGVTQTPKHLITATGQRVTLRCSPRSGDLSVYWYQQSLDQGLQFLIQYYNGEERAKGNILERFSAQQFPDLHSELNLSSLELGDSALYFCASSVRAGNNEQFFGPGTRLTVL.

The J gene is TRBJ2-5, the V gene TRBV7-9; 7 nucleotides align to TRBD2. V gave up 11 bases and J gave up 3 bases; unmatched junction bases: 9. Germline loops: CDR1 SEHNR, CDR2 FQNEAQ (reference sequence). The CDR3 extends over 13 amino acids. CDR3 region: CAGERGSEETQYF. CDR3 in DNA: TGTGCCGGGGAGCGGGGATCGGAAGAGACCCAGTACTTC.

V is TRBV6-5 and J is TRBJ2-6; D uncertain. Per the germline V gene, CDR1 is MNHEY and CDR2 is SVGAGI. The V end lost 6 bases, the J end lost 4 bases, and 7 bases lay between the germline ends. The CDR3 spans 13 residues. The CDR3 spells CASRAWGANVLTF. The DNA of the CDR3 is TGTGCCAGCAGGGCCTGGGGGGCCAACGTCCTGACTTTC.

This clone was seen a few times. The CDR3 sequence: CASSRPGQGRYGYTF. Here the CDR3 DNA reads TGCGCCAGCAGCCGACCGGGACAGGGGAGATATGGCTACACCTTC. The gene calls are TRBV4-1 and TRBJ1-2; 10 bases match TRBD1. This CDR3 has 15 amino acids. Per the germline V gene, CDR1 is MGHRA and CDR2 is YSYEKL. With 4 bases clipped from V and 5 bases from J, the junction kept 7 bases outside the gene matches.